The 5 T cell receptor beta chains reported below all come from one sample, sequenced in a study of cytomegalovirus exposure and HLA in healthy donors. Assay used: immunoSEQ multiplex PCR; TCRdb lists only in-frame clones, some missing. The sample has 120,000 or so clones; approximately 91% are singletons. Sequencing was performed on PBMCs. These receptors were collected from a young man in good health and CMV-seropositive.

The V call is TRBV9, the J call TRBJ2-5; D not certain. There are 14 residues in the CDR3. Trimming shortened V by 0 bases and J by 2 bases, and 8 bases separated the two germline ends. CDR1 and CDR2 (germline): SGDLS, YYNGEE. CDR3 sequence (DNA): TGTGCCAGCAGCGTAGCGGCAGGTCAAGAGACCCAGTACTTC. It yields the protein CASSVAAGQETQYF. The full variable domain, with the rest looked up from reference TRBV9 and TRBJ2-5, is DSGVTQTPKHLITATGQRVTLRCSPRSGDLSVYWYQQSLDQGLQFLIQYYNGEERAKGNILERFSAQQFPDLHSELNLSSLELGDSALYFCASSVAAGQETQYFGPGTRLLVL.

The rearrangement uses TRBV29-1 and TRBJ2-5; 10 nucleotides agree with TRBD2. The germline gives CDR1 SQVTM, CDR2 ANQGSEA. The CDR3 extends over 14 amino acids. Unmatched junction bases numbered 11, after V lost 7 bases and J lost 6 bases. The CDR3 here is CSALRSGGEKTQYF. DNA for the CDR3: TGCAGCGCCCTGAGGAGCGGGGGGGAAAAGACCCAGTACTTC.

The gene calls are TRBV5-1 and TRBJ2-3; tentative D call: TRBD1 (6 bases). There are 16 residues in the CDR3. CDR1 and CDR2 from the germline V gene are SGHRS and YFSETQ. V gave up 3 bases and J gave up 0 bases, with 14 bases separating them. The CDR3 is CASSSYRESSTDTQYF. CDR3 DNA sequence: TGCGCCAGCAGCTCTTACAGGGAGAGTAGCACAGATACGCAGTATTTT. Together with reference TRBV5-1 and TRBJ2-3, the CDR3 gives the full variable domain: KAGVTQTPRYLIKTRGQQVTLSCSPISGHRSVSWYQQTPGQGLQFLFEYFSETQRNKGNFPGRFSGRQFSNSRSEMNVSTLELGDSALYLCASSSYRESSTDTQYFGPGTRLTVL.

The rearrangement uses TRBV6-5 and TRBJ1-1; D not resolved. The germline V gene has CDR1 MNHEY and CDR2 SVGAGI. The CDR3 spans 15 residues. Trimming shortened V by 2 bases and J by 4 bases, and 14 bases separated the two germline ends. The CDR3, as DNA: TGTGCCAGCAGTTACACGAGACGGTCGGGCACTGAAGCTTTCTTT. It is translated as CASSYTRRSGTEAFF.

This chain uses TRBV2 with TRBJ1-4; D ambiguous. The CDR3 length is 13 residues. V lost 4 bases and J lost 10, with 13 bases in between. Germline V gives CDR1 SNHLY, CDR2 FYNNEI. The CDR3 nucleotides are TGTGCCAGCAGTGGGGAGAGCGGAGGAAAACTGTTTTTT. Translated, it gives CASSGESGGKLFF.